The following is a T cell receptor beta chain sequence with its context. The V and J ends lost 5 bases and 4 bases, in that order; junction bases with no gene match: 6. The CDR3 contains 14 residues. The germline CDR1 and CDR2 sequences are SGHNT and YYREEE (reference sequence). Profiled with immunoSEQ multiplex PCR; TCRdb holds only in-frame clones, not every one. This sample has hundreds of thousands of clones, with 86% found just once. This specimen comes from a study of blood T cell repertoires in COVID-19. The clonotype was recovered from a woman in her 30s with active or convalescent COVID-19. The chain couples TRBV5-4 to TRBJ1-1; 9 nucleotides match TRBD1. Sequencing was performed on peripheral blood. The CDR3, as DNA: TGTGCCAGCAGACCGGACAGGGGACGCACTGAAGCTTTCTTT. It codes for CASRPDRGRTEAFF.